Sequencing of this T cell receptor (beta chain) was carried out in a study of blood T cell repertoires in COVID-19. The protocol was immunoSEQ multiplex PCR, while the TCRdb copy is restricted to in-frame clones and leaves out a portion. Of about 210,000 clones listed, 81% are singletons. The CDR3 is made up of 13 amino acids. The V gene's germline CDR1 is MNHEY and CDR2 SMNVEV (reference sequence). V was pared by 8 bases and J by 7 bases, with 11 bases of the junction left unmatched. The specimen was PBMCs or T cells enriched from blood (not recorded which). The clonotype comes from a woman aged 45-65 years with acute COVID-19. The J gene is TRBJ2-7, the V gene TRBV27; 7 nucleotides align to TRBD2. CDR3 in amino acids: CASRRGVEGEQYF. The DNA of the CDR3 is TGTGCCAGCCGTCGGGGGGTGGAGGGAGAGCAGTACTTC.